This T cell receptor beta chain was profiled in a study of blood T cell repertoires in COVID-19. Study summary: COVID-19 samples collected from the United States, Italy and Spain covered acute and convalescent phases.

Data came from immunoSEQ multiplex PCR; TCRdb stores just in-frame clones and leaves some out. Among around 95,000 clones listed, around four fifths were seen once. The germline V and J ends were trimmed by 0 bases and 5 bases, with 9 bases remaining between them. Germline CDR1 is SGHRS and CDR2 is YFSETQ. The length of the CDR3 is 14 residues. The chain uses TRBV5-1 and TRBJ2-4; D perhaps matches TRBD1 (6 bases). Sequencing used peripheral blood. This TCR came from a man over 45 with active or convalescent COVID-19. CDR3 residues: CASSLANRENIQYF. Written as DNA, the CDR3 is TGCGCCAGCAGCTTGGCGAACAGGGAAAACATTCAGTACTTC.